What follows are 28 T cell receptor beta chains derived from one specimen sequenced in a study of T cells after yellow fever vaccination. TCRdb reanalysed the 5' RACE reads using MiXCR and keeps one entry per CDR3 protein. The sample has some 350,000 distinct CDR3 sequences, 11% seen once. The source material was PBMCs, sampled on the day of the first yellow fever vaccination. These receptors were obtained from a man aged 18 to 29 who received the YFV17D yellow fever vaccine.

The rearrangement uses TRBV9 and TRBJ2-2, with 13 bases identical to TRBD2. V was pared by 4 bases and J by 5 bases, with 8 bases of the junction left unmatched. The CDR3 extends over 17 amino acids. Looked up from germline, CDR1 is SGDLS and CDR2 is YYNGEE. Here the CDR3 reads CASSPTSGGAWTGELFF. For the CDR3, the DNA is TGTGCCAGCAGCCCTACTAGCGGGGGGGCGTGGACCGGGGAGCTGTTTTTT.

In its sample, this clonotype was seen a few times. V gene TRBV5-4 combines with J gene TRBJ2-2; D not certain. Trimming shortened V by 4 bases and J by 0 bases, and 13 bases separated the two germline ends. CDR3 length equals 16 residues. From germline, CDR1 is SGHNT and CDR2 YYREEE (reference sequence). CDR3 protein: CASSAPSFANTGELFF. CDR3 DNA: TGTGCCAGCAGCGCGCCGTCTTTCGCGAACACCGGGGAGCTGTTTTTT.

This clonotype has a handful of counts. The V gene is TRBV27, the J gene TRBJ2-1; D is undetermined. CDR1 is MNHEY and CDR2 is SMNVEV in the germline V gene (reference sequence). There are 17 residues in the CDR3. Trimming left V 6 bases short and J 7 bases short, with 25 bases between. The CDR3 spells CASSRIPPPTRLNEQFF. The CDR3 DNA sequence: TGTGCCAGCAGCCGCATTCCCCCCCCCACAAGGCTAAATGAGCAGTTCTTC.

This clonotype was found a few times. V usage is TRBV7-2 and J usage is TRBJ2-5, with D perhaps TRBD1 (6 bases). CDR1 and CDR2 (germline): SGHTA, FQGNSA. The V end was cut by 4 bases, the J end by 2 bases, with 14 bases between. The CDR3 has 15 residues. The CDR3 bases are TGTGCCAGCAGCTCTCATGGGGGCGCTCAAGAGACCCAGTACTTC. It yields the protein CASSSHGGAQETQYF.

The gene calls are TRBV18 and TRBJ1-1, with 7 bases that match TRBD1. The CDR3 is 16 residues long. Trimming removed 3 bases from V and 0 bases from J; junction bases left unmatched: 7. CDR1 is KGHSH, CDR2 LQKENI, per germline. The CDR3 loop is CASSPTGTDVNTEAFF. The CDR3 coding sequence is TGTGCCAGCTCACCCACCGGGACAGACGTGAACACTGAAGCTTTCTTT.

The chain is built from TRBV7-9 and TRBJ2-2, with 7 bases identical to TRBD2. V was pared by 7 bases and J by 3 bases, with 8 bases of the junction left unmatched. Looked up from germline, CDR1 is SEHNR and CDR2 is FQNEAQ (reference sequence). The CDR3 consists of 15 residues. The CDR3 here is CASIGGAGHTGELFF. CDR3 bases: TGTGCCAGCATCGGGGGAGCGGGGCACACCGGGGAGCTGTTTTTT. Looking up the rest from reference TRBV7-9 and TRBJ2-2 gives the full variable domain: DTGVSQNPRHKITKRGQNVTFRCDPISEHNRLYWYRQTLGQGPEFLTYFQNEAQLEKSRLLSDRFSAERPKGSFSTLEIQRTEQGDSAMYLCASIGGAGHTGELFFGEGSRLTVL.

This clonotype was recorded at least ten times. The chain links TRBV3-1 to TRBJ2-1; TRBD1 matches at 10 bases. Germline CDR1 is LGHDT and CDR2 is YNNKEL (reference sequence). This CDR3 has 16 amino acids. After removal of 4 bases from V and 0 bases from J, the junction contained 3 bases not matched to a gene. CDR3 residues: CASSLGQGDSYNEQFF. Here the CDR3 DNA reads TGTGCCAGCAGCCTCGGACAGGGGGACTCCTACAATGAGCAGTTCTTC.

This clonotype was counted only a few times. The V and J genes are TRBV7-9 and TRBJ2-3; possibly TRBD2 for D (5 bases). Between the trimmed V and J ends, which lost 2 bases and 3 bases, there was a span of 15 bases. Germline lookup yields CDR1 SEHNR and CDR2 FQNEAQ (reference sequence). CDR3 size: 16 residues. In DNA form, the CDR3 reads TGTGCCAGCAGCTTAATACGCGGGCTTGGGACAGATACGCAGTATTTT. Amino acid sequence: CASSLIRGLGTDTQYF.

The chain combines TRBV12-3 or TRBV12-4 with TRBJ2-5; possible D gene TRBD1, 5 bases. V was cut by 7 bases and J by 1 base, with 19 bases left in between. The CDR3 sequence is 16 residues long. The CDR3 sequence: CASTFGAGHPQETQYF. Here the CDR3 DNA reads TGTGCCAGCACCTTCGGAGCCGGACACCCCCAAGAGACCCAGTACTTC.

This clonotype came up many times. The chain couples TRBV6-4 to TRBJ1-5; TRBD1 might be the D (6 bases). Germline CDR1 and CDR2: MRHNA and SNTAGT. V was shortened by 8 bases and J by 7 bases, with 18 bases between the two germline ends. The CDR3 has 14 residues. Here the CDR3 DNA reads TGTGCCAGCGCGTCAACAGGGATGGACCAGCCCCAGCATTTT. As protein: CASASTGMDQPQHF.

This chain connects TRBV14 to TRBJ2-2; D uncertain. V dropped 1 base and J dropped 1 base, with 4 bases sitting between them. Germline CDR1 is SGHDN and CDR2 is FVKESK. The CDR3 contains 14 residues. The CDR3, as DNA: TGTGCCAGCAGCCAAGTTGGGAACACCGGGGAGCTGTTTTTT. Encoded protein: CASSQVGNTGELFF.

The CDR3 DNA is TGTGCCAGCAGTTCCCGCACGCCGCCCCAGCATTTT. Protein sequence: CASSSRTPPQHF. J is TRBJ1-5 and V is TRBV28; D is ambiguous. The CDR3 has 12 amino acids. Trimming cost V 4 bases and J 9 bases, with 10 bases left between them. Germline CDR1 and CDR2: MDHEN and SYDVKM. Looking up the rest from reference TRBV28 and TRBJ1-5 gives the full variable domain: DVKVTQSSRYLVKRTGEKVFLECVQDMDHENMFWYRQDPGLGLRLIYFSYDVKMKEKGDIPEGYSVSREKKERFSLILESASTNQTSMYLCASSSRTPPQHFGDGTRLSIL.

The J gene is TRBJ2-1, the V gene TRBV7-2, with 10 bases identical to TRBD1. CDR3 length: 14 amino acids. Germline V gene data show CDR1 as SGHTA and CDR2 as FQGNSA. The trim removed 3 bases at V and 7 bases at J, leaving 3 bases unmatched. CDR3 in amino acids: CASSFRQGANEQFF. In nucleotides, the CDR3 is TGTGCCAGCAGCTTCCGACAGGGGGCAAATGAGCAGTTCTTC.

The rearrangement joins TRBV6-1 to TRBJ1-4; 7 bases map to TRBD1. CDR1 is MNHNS and CDR2 is SASEGT in the germline V gene. The ends lost 8 bases at V and 4 bases at J; junction bases unmatched: 4. The CDR3 is 13 amino acids. CDR3 protein: CASGDSLNEKLFF. CDR3 bases: TGTGCCAGCGGGGACAGCCTTAATGAAAAACTGTTTTTT.

This clonotype came up many times. This rearrangement joins TRBV6-5 to TRBJ1-5, with a weak D call TRBD1 (6 bases). The V gene's germline CDR1 is MNHEY and CDR2 SVGAGI. The CDR3 consists of 14 residues. Trimming removed 6 bases from V and 7 bases from J, with 16 bases in between. The CDR3 reads CASRGGGSWQPQHF. CDR3 DNA sequence: TGTGCCAGCAGAGGGGGGGGGTCGTGGCAGCCCCAGCATTTT.

The V gene is TRBV27, the J gene TRBJ1-6; maybe TRBD1 (6 bases). This CDR3 is 14 amino acids long. Germline lookup yields CDR1 MNHEY and CDR2 SMNVEV (reference sequence). The ends were cut back, 6 bases at V and 10 bases at J, with 16 bases in the middle. CDR3 protein: CASSLGQSWSPLHF. Here the CDR3 DNA reads TGTGCCAGCAGCCTTGGACAGAGTTGGTCACCCCTCCACTTT.

The gene calls are TRBV6-1 and TRBJ1-3; TRBD1 aligns across 8 bases. The CDR3 is 12 residues long. In germline, CDR1 is MNHNS, CDR2 SASEGT. The V segment lost 11 bases and the J segment 4 bases; nucleotides outside the gene matches: 4. For the CDR3, the DNA is TGTGCCGGACAGGGATCCGGAAACACCATATATTTT. This sequence encodes CAGQGSGNTIYF.

This chain links TRBV7-2 with TRBJ2-1; D is unclear. Germline V gene lookup returns CDR1 SGHTA and CDR2 FQGNSA. V lost 1 base and J lost 4, with 14 bases in between. This CDR3 has 16 amino acids. CDR3 amino acids: CASSLVFGAEYNEQFF. The DNA of the CDR3 is TGTGCCAGCAGCTTAGTATTCGGAGCTGAGTACAATGAGCAGTTCTTC. The full variable domain, rest sourced from reference TRBV7-2 and TRBJ2-1, is GAGVSQSPSNKVTEKGKDVELRCDPISGHTALYWYRQSLGQGLEFLIYFQGNSAPDKSGLPSDRFSAERTGGSVSTLTIQRTQQEDSAVYLCASSLVFGAEYNEQFFGPGTRLTVL.

This clonotype was counted only a few times. The chain carries TRBV5-5 and TRBJ2-4, with 7 bases matching TRBD1. J gave up 3 bases and V 2 bases, and 8 bases lay outside the gene matches. Germline V CDR1 and CDR2: SGHKS, YYEKEE (reference sequence). The CDR3 covers 16 residues. CDR3 sequence (DNA): TGTGCCAGCAGCTTTTCCCGACAGGGTGGCAAAAACATTCAGTACTTC. Translating gives CASSFSRQGGKNIQYF.

This clonotype was counted only a few times. The chain combines TRBV12-3 or TRBV12-4 with TRBJ1-5; D is unresolved. Between the trimmed V and J ends, which lost 5 bases and 3 bases, there was a span of 8 bases. The CDR3 length is 13 residues. Here the CDR3 reads CASSLRFNQPQHF. The CDR3 DNA reads TGTGCCAGCAGTCTCCGGTTCAATCAGCCCCAGCATTTT.

The chain employs TRBV28 and TRBJ1-4, with unresolved D. Germline lookup yields CDR1 MDHEN and CDR2 SYDVKM. The CDR3 covers 15 residues. V gave up 5 bases and J gave up 7 bases, with 17 bases separating them. This chain's CDR3 is CASSRTPGFGEKLFF. CDR3 nucleotide sequence: TGTGCCAGCAGTCGTACGCCGGGGTTCGGTGAAAAACTGTTTTTT.

This clonotype appeared many times. The gene calls are TRBV12-3 or TRBV12-4 and TRBJ1-5; TRBD1 might be the D (5 bases). The CDR3 sequence is 13 residues long. V was pared by 2 bases and J by 9 bases, with 11 bases between. The DNA for the CDR3 is TGTGCCAGCAGTTTACGGGGGGAAGGGCCCCAGCATTTT. Its protein is CASSLRGEGPQHF.

This clonotype was seen ten or more times. Germline and junction disagree at one end, which may indicate a read error. This chain uses TRBV7-2 with TRBJ2-1; D gene uncertain. The length of the CDR3 is 15 residues. CDR1 SGHTA and CDR2 FQGNSA come from the germline V gene. CDR3 amino acids: CASSLVSSSNNEQFF. The CDR3 DNA reads as TGTGCCAGCAGCTTAGTTTCCAGCTCCAACAATGAGCAGTTCTTC.

V gene TRBV6-1 combines with J gene TRBJ2-7, with TRBD2 identical over 10 bases. Trimming removed 2 bases from V and 10 bases from J; junction bases left unmatched: 5. This CDR3 contains 13 residues. CDR1 MNHNS and CDR2 SASEGT come from the germline V gene. This CDR3 reads CASSERSGGVQYV. Here the CDR3 DNA reads TGTGCCAGCAGTGAAAGGAGCGGGGGGGTCCAGTACGTC.

There are a few counts of this clonotype. The rearrangement links TRBV30 to TRBJ2-5; 9 bases line up with TRBD2. In germline, CDR1 is GTSNPN, CDR2 SVGIG (reference sequence). The CDR3 length is 18 residues. The J segment lost 5 bases and the V segment lost 3 bases, leaving 19 bases of the junction unmatched. CDR3 region: CAWSPNGAGGGVLETQYF. Here the CDR3 DNA reads TGTGCCTGGAGCCCAAACGGAGCGGGGGGCGGGGTATTGGAGACCCAGTACTTC.

The chain links TRBV11-2 to TRBJ1-1; D may be TRBD1 (6 bases). Looked up from germline, CDR1 is SGHAT and CDR2 is FQNNGV. Trimming stripped 1 base from V and 4 bases from J, with 13 bases between. The CDR3 length is 15 residues. The DNA of the CDR3 is TGTGCCAGCAGCTTAGGAGGAGGGGGGAGCACTGAAGCTTTCTTT. Its translation: CASSLGGGGSTEAFF. Combining the CDR3 with reference TRBV11-2 and TRBJ1-1 gives the whole variable domain EAGVAQSPRYKIIEKRQSVAFWCNPISGHATLYWYQQILGQGPKLLIQFQNNGVVDDSQLPKDRFSAERLKGVDSTLKIQPAKLEDSAVYLCASSLGGGGSTEAFFGQGTRLTVV.

The gene calls are TRBV29-1 and TRBJ1-2, with D possibly TRBD1 on 5 matching bases. Germline V lookup: CDR1 SQVTM, CDR2 ANQGSEA. The CDR3 has 13 amino acids. Between the trimmed V and J ends, which lost 7 bases and 3 bases, there was a span of 15 bases. CDR3 protein: CSAPSRAHYGYTF. DNA for the CDR3: TGCAGCGCCCCAAGCAGGGCCCACTATGGCTACACCTTC.

This chain connects TRBV6-4 to TRBJ1-2; D unresolved. Germline V gene data show CDR1 as MRHNA and CDR2 as SNTAGT. CDR3 length equals 14 residues. V lost 6 bases to trimming and J lost 4 bases, with 15 bases between them. DNA of the CDR3: TGTGCCAGCAGAGCACAAGTGGGCAGCTATGGCTACACCTTC. This translates into CASRAQVGSYGYTF.